Listed here is a single TCR beta chain. Patients with Susac syndrome fulfilled recently defined diagnostic criteria for definite or probable disease. cDNA came from roughly 0.53 to 1 ug RNA primed by random hexamers. TCR beta CDR3 was amplified by immunoSEQ multiplex PCR. This amplification extended across 54 Vbeta and 13 Jbeta segments. TCRdb re-analysed the immunoSEQ multiplex PCR reads in MiXCR, keeping a single row per CDR3 protein. The table includes tens of thousands of distinct CDR3 sequences, around 93% detected once. The germline gives CDR1 DFQATT, CDR2 SNEGSKA (reference sequence). Trimming cost V 4 bases and J 1 base; bases outside gene matches: 4. CDR3 length: 14 amino acids. The data were obtained in a study of CD8 T cells in Susac syndrome.

The origin of this receptor is a human donor with Susac syndrome. This sequence joins TRBV20-1 and TRBJ2-5; 9 bases match TRBD2. Specimen: CD4+ T cells from PBMCs. The CDR3 nucleotides read TGCAGTGCTAAAGCGGGGGGAGTCCAAGAGACCCAGTACTTC. It specifies CSAKAGGVQETQYF.